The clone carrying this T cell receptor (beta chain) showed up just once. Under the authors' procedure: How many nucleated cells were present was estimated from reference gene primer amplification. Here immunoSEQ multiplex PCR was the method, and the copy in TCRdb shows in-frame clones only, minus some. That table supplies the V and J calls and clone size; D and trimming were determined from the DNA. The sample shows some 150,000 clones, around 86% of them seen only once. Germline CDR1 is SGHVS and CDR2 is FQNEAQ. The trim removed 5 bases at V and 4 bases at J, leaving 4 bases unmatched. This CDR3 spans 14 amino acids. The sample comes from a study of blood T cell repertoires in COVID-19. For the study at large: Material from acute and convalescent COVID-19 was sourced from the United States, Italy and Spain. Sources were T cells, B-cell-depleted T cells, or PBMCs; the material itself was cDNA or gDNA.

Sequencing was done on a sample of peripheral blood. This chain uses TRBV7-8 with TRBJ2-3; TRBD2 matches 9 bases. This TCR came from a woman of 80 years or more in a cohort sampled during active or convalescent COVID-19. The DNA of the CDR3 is TGTGCCAGCAGCCTGCGGGAGGGCGCAGATACGCAGTATTTT. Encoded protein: CASSLREGADTQYF.